The 24 T cell receptor beta chains given below trace back to one sample, sequenced in a study of CD8+CD57+ T cells in acquired aplastic anemia. Both TCR beta VDJ combination and CDR3 sequence profiling were carried out. Genomic DNA was the template for this profiling. TCRdb reanalysed the reads using MiXCR and keeps one entry per CDR3 protein. Of a few hundred thousand distinct CDR3 sequences in the sample, roughly 45% were seen once. Only patients with CD8+CD57+ cell expansion on flow cytometry were chosen for sequencing. The sequenced sample consisted of sorted CD4+, CD8+, or CD8+CD57+ T cells (not recorded which) from PBMCs. Receptors originate from a human donor with aplastic anemia.

This clonotype has ten or more counts. V usage is TRBV6-6 and J usage is TRBJ1-6; 9 bases agree with TRBD1. The length of the CDR3 is 15 residues. CDR1 MNHNY and CDR2 SVGAGI come from the germline V gene (reference sequence). The J segment lost 7 bases and the V segment lost 8 bases, leaving 9 bases of the junction unmatched. The CDR3: CASQVGTGLNSPLHF. The CDR3 DNA is TGTGCCAGCCAGGTGGGGACAGGGCTCAATTCACCCCTCCACTTT.

The chain carries TRBV6-6 and TRBJ2-7; D is unresolved. V was pared by 0 bases and J by 2 bases, with 2 bases between. Germline V gene lookup returns CDR1 MNHNY and CDR2 SVGAGI (reference sequence). The CDR3 sequence is 12 residues long. The CDR3 loop reads CASSYSTYEQYF. For the CDR3, the DNA is TGTGCCAGCAGTTACTCGACCTACGAGCAGTACTTC.

This rearrangement joins TRBV7-9 to TRBJ2-5; TRBD1 agrees at 11 bases. The CDR3 runs 15 residues. Germline-derived CDR1 and CDR2 are SEHNR and FQNEAQ (reference sequence). The junction had 3 bases not matched to a gene; V was cut back by 3 bases and J by 3 bases. CDR3 sequence (DNA): TGTGCCAGCAGCTTGGGGACAGGGGGAAAAGAGACCCAGTACTTC. Translating it yields CASSLGTGGKETQYF. Combining the CDR3 with reference TRBV7-9 and TRBJ2-5 gives the whole variable domain DTGVSQNPRHKITKRGQNVTFRCDPISEHNRLYWYRQTLGQGPEFLTYFQNEAQLEKSRLLSDRFSAERPKGSFSTLEIQRTEQGDSAMYLCASSLGTGGKETQYFGPGTRLLVL.

V gene TRBV2 combines with J gene TRBJ1-4, with no clear D. Germline V gene data show CDR1 as SNHLY and CDR2 as FYNNEI. The CDR3 loop spans 15 amino acids. V shed 4 bases and J shed 4 bases, with 13 bases lying between them. CDR3: CASSGEVEFNEKLFF. CDR3 DNA: TGTGCCAGCAGTGGAGAGGTGGAATTTAATGAAAAACTGTTTTTT.

This clonotype appeared a few times. The chain links TRBV3-1 to TRBJ1-3; no clear D gene. V was trimmed by 0 bases and J by 0 bases, leaving 6 bases between them. Germline CDR1 LGHDT, CDR2 YNNKEL (reference sequence). The CDR3 consists of 15 residues. The CDR3 is CASSQDIDSGNTIYF. Here the CDR3 DNA reads TGTGCCAGCAGCCAAGATATTGACTCTGGAAACACCATATATTTT.

This clonotype was detected a few times. The chain is built from TRBV12-3 or TRBV12-4 and TRBJ1-1, with TRBD1 as a possible D gene (5 bases). Trimming stripped 3 bases from V and 0 bases from J, with 17 bases between. CDR3 length: 17 residues. The DNA of the CDR3 is TGTGCCAGCAGTTTTAGGGAGGGGAGGTCTATGAACACTGAAGCTTTCTTT. Translated, it gives CASSFREGRSMNTEAFF.

The sample holds many counts of this clonotype. This chain links TRBV7-9 with TRBJ1-5; a weak D match, TRBD1 (5 bases). CDR3 size: 19 residues. Germline lookup yields CDR1 SEHNR and CDR2 FQNEAQ (reference sequence). Trimming took off 5 bases at V and 0 bases at J, with 23 bases between the two ends. The CDR3 spells CASSRRSSGTGSSNQPQHF. The CDR3 DNA follows: TGTGCCAGCAGCCGCCGCTCCTCCGGGACGGGGAGTAGCAATCAGCCCCAGCATTTT.

This clonotype was picked up a small number of times. V is TRBV18 and J is TRBJ1-1; D not certain. With 4 bases removed from V and 1 base from J, the gap between germline ends came to 13 bases. This CDR3 contains 15 residues. Germline V gene lookup returns CDR1 KGHSH and CDR2 LQKENI. This CDR3 is CASSLPVGWNTEAFF. CDR3 sequence (DNA): TGTGCCAGCTCACTACCTGTTGGGTGGAACACTGAAGCTTTCTTT.

In its sample, this clonotype was seen many times. CDR3 DNA: TGTGCCAGCAGCTTGCAGAGGTGGGACTATGGCTACACCTTC. Residues: CASSLQRWDYGYTF. The V and J genes are TRBV11-2 and TRBJ1-2; D not certain. Deletions cut 3 bases from V and 3 bases from J, with 11 bases between. This CDR3 has 14 amino acids. CDR1 SGHAT and CDR2 FQNNGV come from the germline V gene.

This clonotype was detected ten times or more. This sequence joins TRBV10-3 and TRBJ1-2; a weak D match, TRBD1 (5 bases). This CDR3 is 13 amino acids long. Trimming pared 11 bases from V and 6 bases from J, leaving 19 bases between. Germline V gene lookup returns CDR1 ENHRY and CDR2 SYGVKD. In nucleotides, the CDR3 is TGTGCCGCCTCACGGCAGGGAGGGGATGGCTACACCTTC. Amino acids: CAASRQGGDGYTF.

The CDR3 region has the DNA TGCGCCAGCAGCCAGACAGTAGACAAAAACATTCAGTACTTC. Translation gives CASSQTVDKNIQYF. This rearrangement joins TRBV5-1 to TRBJ2-4; weak D call: TRBD1 (5 bases). Germline-derived CDR1 and CDR2 are SGHRS and YFSETQ. The V and J ends lost 4 bases and 3 bases respectively, with 11 bases between them. The CDR3 extends over 14 amino acids.

On this clonotype: A single base separates this from a much larger clone, so it may be a read error. The chain has TRBV7-9 and TRBJ1-6; 11 bases are shared with TRBD1. V dropped 8 bases and J dropped 7; count of bases not matched to a gene: 7. The CDR3 spans 15 residues. CDR1 and CDR2 from the germline V gene are SEHNR and FQNEAQ (reference sequence). The CDR3 reads CASGLGDRGNSPLHF. Written as DNA, the CDR3 is TGTGCCAGCGGCCTAGGGGACAGGGGGAATTCACCCCTCCACTTT.

This clonotype was counted only a few times. This chain joins TRBV3-1 and TRBJ2-7; 9 bases align to TRBD1. CDR3 length: 16 amino acids. CDR1 and CDR2 from the germline V gene are LGHDT and YNNKEL (reference sequence). V trimming: 0 bases; J trimming: 0 bases; junction bases outside the gene matches: 3. CDR3 residues: CASSQDPGQGSYEQYF. CDR3 DNA: TGTGCCAGCAGCCAAGACCCGGGACAGGGCTCCTACGAGCAGTACTTC.

This clonotype was counted a single time. The V and J genes are TRBV5-1 and TRBJ2-7; 9 nucleotides match TRBD1. Germline CDR1 and CDR2: SGHRS and YFSETQ. This CDR3 spans 16 amino acids. The junction had 9 bases not matched to a gene; V was cut back by 2 bases and J by 3 bases. CDR3 in amino acids: CASSFRESGQGYEQYF. CDR3 bases: TGCGCCAGCAGCTTCCGGGAGTCGGGACAGGGCTACGAGCAGTACTTC.

The V and J genes are TRBV7-2 and TRBJ2-3; the match to TRBD2 covers 10 bases. The CDR3 sequence is 17 residues long. The germline V gene has CDR1 SGHTA and CDR2 FQGNSA. V shed 1 base, J shed 5 bases, and the junction held 9 bases outside the gene matches. The CDR3 DNA sequence: TGTGCCAGCAGCTTAGAAAGCGGGGGGGCCTCGGGAGATACGCAGTATTTT. It specifies CASSLESGGASGDTQYF.

This chain joins TRBV7-9 and TRBJ1-6; the D gene is possibly TRBD1 (6 bases). The CDR3 covers 15 residues. Germline V gene data show CDR1 as SEHNR and CDR2 as FQNEAQ (reference sequence). V lost 5 bases and J 7 bases, leaving 15 bases between the germline ends. This CDR3 reads CASSERAQGNSPLHF. DNA of the CDR3: TGTGCCAGCAGCGAACGAGCCCAGGGGAATTCACCCCTCCACTTT.

This clonotype was found many times. The chain has TRBV20-1 and TRBJ2-1, with 7 bases fitting TRBD2. The CDR3 spans 13 residues. V was pared by 4 bases and J by 6 bases, with 6 bases of the junction left unmatched. The germline gives CDR1 DFQATT, CDR2 SNEGSKA (reference sequence). CDR3 DNA sequence: TGCAGTGCTACGTCTAGCGGACGCAATGAGCAGTTCTTC. Translation: CSATSSGRNEQFF.

To note about this clonotype: A read error is possible here, since a much larger clone lies one base away. This sequence joins TRBV11-2 and TRBJ2-3; 8 bases align to TRBD2. The CDR3 loop spans 17 amino acids. The junction had 9 bases not matched to a gene; V was cut back by 2 bases and J by 2 bases. Germline CDR1 and CDR2: SGHAT and FQNNGV. CDR3 residues: CASSLNLAGGLTDTQYF. In nucleotides, the CDR3 is TGTGCCAGCAGCTTAAACCTTGCGGGGGGCCTCACAGATACGCAGTATTTT.

The rearrangement links TRBV2 to TRBJ1-1, with a possible D match to TRBD1 (6 bases). The germline gives CDR1 SNHLY, CDR2 FYNNEI. This CDR3 spans 13 amino acids. V lost 6 bases to trimming and J lost 4 bases, with 12 bases between them. The CDR3 bases are TGTGCCAGCAGACGGGGGGCAGGCACTGAAGCTTTCTTT. Translated, it gives CASRRGAGTEAFF.

This clonotype has only a few counts. The rearrangement joins TRBV5-1 to TRBJ1-5; 8 positions agree with TRBD1. The CDR3 has 16 amino acids. CDR1 is SGHRS, CDR2 YFSETQ, per germline. The J segment lost 3 bases and the V segment lost 4 bases, leaving 9 bases of the junction unmatched. The CDR3 DNA reads TGCGCCAGCAGCCAGTACGGGACAGGAGACAATCAGCCCCAGCATTTT. Translating gives CASSQYGTGDNQPQHF.

This clonotype was detected a few times. This sequence joins TRBV19 and TRBJ2-3; 10 nucleotides agree with TRBD2. Germline V lookup: CDR1 LNHDA, CDR2 SQIVND (reference sequence). Trimming took 4 bases from V and 9 from J; bases not matched to a gene: 10. This CDR3 region has 15 residues. CDR3: CASSTSPSGGRTQYF. The CDR3 DNA is TGTGCCAGTAGTACGTCTCCTAGCGGGGGAAGGACGCAGTATTTT.

The chain carries TRBV20-1 and TRBJ2-1; TRBD2 matches at 12 bases. The germline V gene encodes CDR1 DFQATT and CDR2 SNEGSKA (reference sequence). The V gene end was trimmed by 4 bases and the J gene end by 9 bases; junction bases not matched to a gene: 13. The CDR3 length is 16 residues. The CDR3 here is CSAMETSGRSAVEQFF. The DNA of the CDR3 is TGCAGTGCTATGGAGACTAGCGGGAGAAGTGCCGTTGAGCAGTTCTTC.

This clonotype came up many times. The CDR3 DNA reads as TGTGCCAGCAGCCGACCTCTCCGAGGGAGCGGGGTTGAGTCCCATGAGCAGTTCTTC. Amino acids: CASSRPLRGSGVESHEQFF. The rearrangement joins TRBV7-9 to TRBJ2-1; 7 bases fit TRBD2. CDR1 and CDR2 (germline): SEHNR, FQNEAQ (reference sequence). CDR3 length: 19 residues. V dropped 5 bases and J dropped 8; count of bases not matched to a gene: 24.

This clonotype was counted many times. The chain recombines TRBV6-1 with TRBJ2-3, with D perhaps matching TRBD1 (5 bases). The V gene lost 7 bases and the J gene lost 4 bases, with 15 bases spanning the gap. Germline V gene lookup returns CDR1 MNHNS and CDR2 SASEGT. This CDR3 region has 14 residues. CDR3 nucleotide sequence: TGTGCCAGCAAATTAATTCAGGGTGCAGATACGCAGTATTTT. It is translated as CASKLIQGADTQYF.